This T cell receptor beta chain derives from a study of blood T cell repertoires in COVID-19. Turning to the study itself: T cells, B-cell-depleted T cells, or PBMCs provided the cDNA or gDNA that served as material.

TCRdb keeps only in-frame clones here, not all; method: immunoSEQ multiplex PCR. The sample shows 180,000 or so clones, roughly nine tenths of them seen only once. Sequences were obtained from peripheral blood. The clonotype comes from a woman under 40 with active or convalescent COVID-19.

The CDR3: CASSWTGAYEQYF. The CDR3 DNA reads TGTGCCAGCAGTTGGACAGGGGCGTACGAGCAGTACTTC. The V call is TRBV27, the J call TRBJ2-7; 9 nucleotides agree with TRBD1. The V gene's germline CDR1 is MNHEY and CDR2 SMNVEV (reference sequence). Trimming cost V 4 bases and J 4 bases; bases outside gene matches: 2. The CDR3 sequence is 13 residues long.